This TCR beta chain was retrieved from a study of cytomegalovirus exposure and HLA in healthy donors. It was with 60 Vbeta and 13 Jbeta primers that the PCR ran. Assay used: immunoSEQ multiplex PCR; TCRdb lists only in-frame clones, some missing. This table holds more than 130,000 clones, 70% to 80% found once. Germline CDR1 is SEHNR and CDR2 is FQNEAQ (reference sequence). This CDR3 has 15 residues. V lost 1 base and J 0 bases, leaving 7 bases between the germline ends. Sequenced material: PBMCs. The rearrangement joins TRBV7-9 to TRBJ1-3; no firm D call. The origin of this receptor is a woman aged 45-65 years in good health and CMV-seronegative. This chain's CDR3 is CASSLGLSSGNTIYF. For the CDR3, the DNA is TGTGCCAGCAGCTTAGGGTTGAGCTCTGGAAACACCATATATTTT. The whole variable domain, filled in from reference TRBV7-9 and TRBJ1-3, reads DTGVSQNPRHKITKRGQNVTFRCDPISEHNRLYWYRQTLGQGPEFLTYFQNEAQLEKSRLLSDRFSAERPKGSFSTLEIQRTEQGDSAMYLCASSLGLSSGNTIYFGEGSWLTVV.